The sequence of this T cell receptor beta chain was determined in a study of cytomegalovirus exposure and HLA in healthy donors. As for the study in general: Early released data comprised tens of millions of unique TCRs from HLA-typed donors.

It was with 60 Vbeta and 13 Jbeta primers that the PCR ran. Assay used: immunoSEQ multiplex PCR; TCRdb lists only in-frame clones, some missing. Of about 110,000 clones in the sample, around 62% were seen once. The CDR3 is 16 amino acids. Germline-derived CDR1 and CDR2 are SGHAT and FQDESV (reference sequence). Trimming removed 1 base at V and 2 bases at J, with 12 bases between. In regard to this clone: No antigen is known for it.

Whole-study findings and limits: Sequencing had likely introduced a cluster of highly shared sequence variants as an artifact. HLA-A and HLA-B allele assignments for most subjects were reportedly predicted accurately using TCR beta sequences.

Sequencing was performed on PBMCs. The receptor comes from a man under 40 in good health and CMV-seropositive. The chain joins TRBV11-1 to TRBJ2-1; the D gene is possibly TRBD1 (6 bases). The DNA of the CDR3 is TGTGCCAGCAGCTTAGAGTGGGGGCCCCCCTACAATGAGCAGTTCTTC. Protein: CASSLEWGPPYNEQFF.